A single TCR beta chain is shown here with its context. The sample is drawn from a study of blood T cell repertoires in COVID-19. This table comes from immunoSEQ multiplex PCR, and its TCRdb copy is limited to in-frame clones, with some not included. The repertoire holds around 160,000 clones, with 75% to 90% as singletons. In terms of age and location, participants ranged from roughly 18 to 100 years and lived in about 25 US areas. Losses at the gene ends were 3 bases for V and 1 base for J; bases not matched to a gene: 7. The CDR3 consists of 17 residues. In germline, CDR1 is LGHNA, CDR2 YSLEER. The sequencing input was PBMCs or T cells enriched from blood (not recorded which). The rearrangement uses TRBV4-3 and TRBJ1-3, with 9 bases matching TRBD1. The sequence came from a woman aged 40 to 50 who had been exposed to COVID-19. For the CDR3, the DNA is TGCGCCAGCAGCCACACAATTGACAGGGGGTCTGGAAACACCATATATTTT. This sequence encodes CASSHTIDRGSGNTIYF.